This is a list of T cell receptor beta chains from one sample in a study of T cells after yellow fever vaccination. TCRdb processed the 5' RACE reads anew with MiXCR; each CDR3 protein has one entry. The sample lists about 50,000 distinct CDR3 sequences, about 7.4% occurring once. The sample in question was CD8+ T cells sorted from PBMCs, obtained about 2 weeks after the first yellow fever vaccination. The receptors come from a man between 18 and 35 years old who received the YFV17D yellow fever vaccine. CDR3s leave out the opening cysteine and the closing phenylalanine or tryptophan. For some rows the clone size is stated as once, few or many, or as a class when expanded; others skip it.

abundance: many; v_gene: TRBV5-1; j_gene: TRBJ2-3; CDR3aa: ASMLEGPIGDTQY
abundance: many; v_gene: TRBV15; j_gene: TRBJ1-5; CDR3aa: ATSPQGLDNQPQH
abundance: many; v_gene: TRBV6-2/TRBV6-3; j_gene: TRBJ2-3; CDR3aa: ASSYADYTDTQY
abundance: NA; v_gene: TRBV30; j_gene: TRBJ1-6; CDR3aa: AHTYQGGPLH
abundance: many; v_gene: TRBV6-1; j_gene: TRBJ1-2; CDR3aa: ASRDRVHYGYT
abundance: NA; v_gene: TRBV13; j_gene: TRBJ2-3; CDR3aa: ASSTQTRDSTDTQY
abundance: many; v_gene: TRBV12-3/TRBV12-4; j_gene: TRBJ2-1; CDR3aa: ASSLGSGGSYNEQF
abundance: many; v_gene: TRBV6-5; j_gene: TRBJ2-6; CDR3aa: ASSYVAGGSSGANVLT
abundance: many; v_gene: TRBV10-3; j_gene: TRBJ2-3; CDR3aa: AISAGTSRDTQY
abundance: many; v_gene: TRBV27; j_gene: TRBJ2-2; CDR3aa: ASSFLAPGELF
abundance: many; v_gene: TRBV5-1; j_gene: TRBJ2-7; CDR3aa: ASSWTVSYEQY
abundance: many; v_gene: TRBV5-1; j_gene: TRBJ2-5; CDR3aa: ASSTGTEYQETQY
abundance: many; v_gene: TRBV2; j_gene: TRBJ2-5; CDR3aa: ASRETGMETQY
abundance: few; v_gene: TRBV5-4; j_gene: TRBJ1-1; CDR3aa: ASSMEGTVLAF
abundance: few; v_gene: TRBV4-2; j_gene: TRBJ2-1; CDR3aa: AISPGGQHNEQF
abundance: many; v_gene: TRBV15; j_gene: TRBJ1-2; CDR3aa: ATSTLSGGLGGYT
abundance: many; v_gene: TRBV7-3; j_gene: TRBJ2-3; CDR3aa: ASSPWGRPDTQY
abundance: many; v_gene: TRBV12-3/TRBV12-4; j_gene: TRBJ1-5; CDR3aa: ASSLFGEDGVHSNQPQH
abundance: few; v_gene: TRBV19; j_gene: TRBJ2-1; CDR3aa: ASSISGRLGQF
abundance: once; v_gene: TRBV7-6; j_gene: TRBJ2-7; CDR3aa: ASGPQPLYYEQY
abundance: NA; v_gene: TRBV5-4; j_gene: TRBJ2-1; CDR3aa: ASSLTDSSYNEQF
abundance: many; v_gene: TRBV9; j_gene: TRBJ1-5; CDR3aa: ASSVGGQSNQPQH
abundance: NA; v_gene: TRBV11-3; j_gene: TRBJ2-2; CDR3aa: ASSLGTSLGELF
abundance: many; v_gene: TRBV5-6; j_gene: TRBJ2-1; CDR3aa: ASSLARELGNEQF
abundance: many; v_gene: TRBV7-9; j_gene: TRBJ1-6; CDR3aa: ASSLAQDWETPLH
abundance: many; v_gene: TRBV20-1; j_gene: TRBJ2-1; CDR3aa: SARIPGGLYNEQF
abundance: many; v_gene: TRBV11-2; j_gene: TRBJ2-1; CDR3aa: ASSPGTSGGEEQF
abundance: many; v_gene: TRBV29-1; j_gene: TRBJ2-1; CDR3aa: SVEDRQDHNEQF
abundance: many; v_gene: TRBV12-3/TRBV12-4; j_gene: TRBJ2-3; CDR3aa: ASSYSWTDTQY
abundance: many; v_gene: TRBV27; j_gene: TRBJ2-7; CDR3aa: ASSLSTGGLEQY
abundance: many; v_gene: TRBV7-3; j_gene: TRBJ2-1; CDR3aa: ASSPLAGPVNEQF
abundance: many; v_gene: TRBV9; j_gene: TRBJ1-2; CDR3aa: ASGSQATYGYT
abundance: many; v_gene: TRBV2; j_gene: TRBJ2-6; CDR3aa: ATWHSSGANVLT
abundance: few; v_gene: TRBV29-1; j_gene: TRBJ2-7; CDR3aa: SVSPRWGTETSYEQY